This TCR beta chain was profiled in a study of blood T cell repertoires in COVID-19. In the study overall: Specimens from acute and convalescent COVID-19 originated in the United States, Italy and Spain. The analysed material was cDNA or gDNA that came from T cells, B-cell-depleted T cells, or PBMCs.

V was clipped by 5 bases and J by 7 bases, with 18 bases between them. Germline CDR1 is MDHEN and CDR2 is SYDVKM. This CDR3 is 15 amino acids long. Authors' analysis steps: Estimates of nucleated cell counts were drawn from the amplification of reference gene primers. The repertoire was sequenced with immunoSEQ multiplex PCR; TCRdb's copy has only in-frame clones and lacks some. The V and J calls and clone size come from that table; D and trimming were worked out from the DNA. The table has fewer than 200,000 clones, about 86% seen once. In its sample, this clone was seen once. Source material: peripheral blood. The V gene is TRBV28, the J gene TRBJ1-5, with a tentative D call TRBD1 (6 bases). The TCR was taken from a man in his 70s with active or convalescent COVID-19. The CDR3 sequence is CASSAPYRDGQPQHF. CDR3 coding DNA: TGTGCCAGCAGTGCCCCCTACAGGGACGGACAGCCCCAGCATTTT.